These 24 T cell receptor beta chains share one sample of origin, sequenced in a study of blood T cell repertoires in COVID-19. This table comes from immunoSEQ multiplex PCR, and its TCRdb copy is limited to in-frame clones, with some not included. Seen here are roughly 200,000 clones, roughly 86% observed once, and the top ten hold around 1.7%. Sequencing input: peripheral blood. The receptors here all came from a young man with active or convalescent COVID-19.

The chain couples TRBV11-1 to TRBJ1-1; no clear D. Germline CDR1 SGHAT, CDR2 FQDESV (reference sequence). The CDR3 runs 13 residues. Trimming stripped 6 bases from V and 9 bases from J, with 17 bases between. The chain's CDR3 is CASRSSYGDQAFF. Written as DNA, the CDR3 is TGTGCCAGCAGGTCATCCTACGGGGATCAAGCTTTCTTT.

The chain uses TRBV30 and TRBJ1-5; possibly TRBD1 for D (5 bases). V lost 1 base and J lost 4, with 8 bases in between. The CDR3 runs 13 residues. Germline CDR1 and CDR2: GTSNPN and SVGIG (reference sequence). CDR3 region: CAWSAGTNQPQHF. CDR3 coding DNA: TGTGCCTGGAGTGCAGGGACTAATCAGCCCCAGCATTTT. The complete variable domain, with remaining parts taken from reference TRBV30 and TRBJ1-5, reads SQTIHQWPATLVQPVGSPLSLECTVEGTSNPNLYWYRQAAGRGLQLLFYSVGIGQISSEVPQNLSASRPQDRQFILSSKKLLLSDSGFYLCAWSAGTNQPQHFGDGTRLSIL.

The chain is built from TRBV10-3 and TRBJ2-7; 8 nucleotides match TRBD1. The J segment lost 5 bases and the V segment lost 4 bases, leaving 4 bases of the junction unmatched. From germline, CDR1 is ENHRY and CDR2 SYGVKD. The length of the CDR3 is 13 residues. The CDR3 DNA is TGTGCCATCAGTGTTGACAGGGGCCACGAGCAGTACTTC. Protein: CAISVDRGHEQYF.

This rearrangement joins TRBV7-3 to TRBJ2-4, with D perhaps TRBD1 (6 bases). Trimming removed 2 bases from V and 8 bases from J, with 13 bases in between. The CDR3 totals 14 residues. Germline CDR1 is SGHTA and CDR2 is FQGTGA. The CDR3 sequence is CASSLRNRTDIQYF. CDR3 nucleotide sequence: TGTGCCAGCAGCTTACGTAACAGGACAGACATTCAGTACTTC.

The chain's CDR3 is CASSLETGVFNTEAFF. The CDR3 bases are TGTGCCAGCAGCTTGGAGACAGGGGTGTTTAACACTGAAGCTTTCTTT. The chain carries TRBV5-4 and TRBJ1-1, with TRBD1 identical over 8 bases. Germline V lookup: CDR1 SGHNT, CDR2 YYREEE (reference sequence). The CDR3 is 16 residues long. V dropped 0 bases and J dropped 2; count of bases not matched to a gene: 6.

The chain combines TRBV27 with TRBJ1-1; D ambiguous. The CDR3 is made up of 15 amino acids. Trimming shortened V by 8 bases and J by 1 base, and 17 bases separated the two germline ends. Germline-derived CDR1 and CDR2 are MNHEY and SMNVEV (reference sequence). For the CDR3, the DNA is TGTGCCAGCGGCACTGACGGGTGGAGGAACACTGAAGCTTTCTTT. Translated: CASGTDGWRNTEAFF.

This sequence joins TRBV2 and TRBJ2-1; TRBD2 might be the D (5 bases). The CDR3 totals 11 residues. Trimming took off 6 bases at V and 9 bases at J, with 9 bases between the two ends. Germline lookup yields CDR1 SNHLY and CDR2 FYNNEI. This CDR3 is CASRGLSEQFF. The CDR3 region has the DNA TGTGCCAGCAGAGGACTCAGTGAGCAGTTCTTC.

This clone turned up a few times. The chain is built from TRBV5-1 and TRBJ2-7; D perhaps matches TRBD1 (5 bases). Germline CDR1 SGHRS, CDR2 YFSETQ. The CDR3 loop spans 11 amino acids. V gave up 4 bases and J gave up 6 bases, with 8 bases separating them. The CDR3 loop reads CASSTGSEQYF. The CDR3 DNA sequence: TGCGCCAGCAGCACAGGCTCCGAGCAGTACTTC.

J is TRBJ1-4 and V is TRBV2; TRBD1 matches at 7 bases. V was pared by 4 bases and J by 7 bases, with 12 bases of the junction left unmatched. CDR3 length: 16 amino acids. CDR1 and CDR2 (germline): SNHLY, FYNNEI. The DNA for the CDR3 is TGTGCCAGCAGTGGAACCCTGGGACAGCCGCTTGAAAAACTGTTTTTT. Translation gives CASSGTLGQPLEKLFF.

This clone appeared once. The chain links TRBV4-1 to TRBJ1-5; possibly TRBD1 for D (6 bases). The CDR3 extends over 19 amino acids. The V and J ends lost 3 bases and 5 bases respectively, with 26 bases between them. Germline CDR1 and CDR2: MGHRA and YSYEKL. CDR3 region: CASSHSSGHKTGLHQPQHF. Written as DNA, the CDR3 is TGCGCCAGCAGCCATAGCTCGGGACACAAAACGGGTCTTCATCAGCCCCAGCATTTT.

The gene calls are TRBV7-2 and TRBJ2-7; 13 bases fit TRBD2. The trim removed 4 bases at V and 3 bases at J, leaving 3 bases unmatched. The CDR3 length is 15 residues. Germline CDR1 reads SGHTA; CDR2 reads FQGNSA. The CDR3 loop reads CASSSRLAGGYEQYF. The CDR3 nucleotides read TGTGCCAGCAGCTCGAGACTAGCGGGAGGCTACGAGCAGTACTTC.

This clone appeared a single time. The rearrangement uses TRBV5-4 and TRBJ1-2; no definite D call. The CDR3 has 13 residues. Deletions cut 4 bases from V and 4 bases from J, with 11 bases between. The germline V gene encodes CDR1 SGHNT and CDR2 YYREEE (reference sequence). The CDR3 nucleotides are TGTGCCAGCAGCCCGGACTCGGGCTATGGCTACACCTTC. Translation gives CASSPDSGYGYTF.

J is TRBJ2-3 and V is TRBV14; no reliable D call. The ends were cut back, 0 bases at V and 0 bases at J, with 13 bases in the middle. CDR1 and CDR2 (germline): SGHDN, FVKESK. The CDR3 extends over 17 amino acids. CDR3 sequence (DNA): TGTGCCAGCAGCCAAGACCGCCGCAGGATAAGCACAGATACGCAGTATTTT. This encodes CASSQDRRRISTDTQYF.

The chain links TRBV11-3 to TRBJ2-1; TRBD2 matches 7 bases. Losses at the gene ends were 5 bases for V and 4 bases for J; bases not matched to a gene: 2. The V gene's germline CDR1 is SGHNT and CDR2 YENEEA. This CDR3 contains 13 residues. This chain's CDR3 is CASSVAGYNEQFF. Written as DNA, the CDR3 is TGTGCCAGCAGCGTAGCGGGTTACAATGAGCAGTTCTTC.

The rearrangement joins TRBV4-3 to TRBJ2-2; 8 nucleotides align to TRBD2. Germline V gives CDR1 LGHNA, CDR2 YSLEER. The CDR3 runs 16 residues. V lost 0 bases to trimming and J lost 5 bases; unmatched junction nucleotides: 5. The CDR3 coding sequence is TGCGCCAGCAGCCAAGAACGAGCGGGGGTAACCGGGGAGCTGTTTTTT. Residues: CASSQERAGVTGELFF.

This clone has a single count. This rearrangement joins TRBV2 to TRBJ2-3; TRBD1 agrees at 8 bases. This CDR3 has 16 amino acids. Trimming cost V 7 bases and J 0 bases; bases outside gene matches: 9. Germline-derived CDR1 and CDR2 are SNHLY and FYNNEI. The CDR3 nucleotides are TGTGCCAGCAACGATCCGGGACAGGTTAGCACAGATACGCAGTATTTT. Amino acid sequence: CASNDPGQVSTDTQYF.

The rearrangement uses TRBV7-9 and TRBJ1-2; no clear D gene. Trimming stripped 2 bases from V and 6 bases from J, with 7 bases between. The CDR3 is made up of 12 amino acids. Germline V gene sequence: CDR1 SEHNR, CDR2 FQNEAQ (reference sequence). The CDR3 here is CASSLPENGYTF. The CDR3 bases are TGTGCCAGCAGCTTACCAGAAAATGGCTACACCTTC.

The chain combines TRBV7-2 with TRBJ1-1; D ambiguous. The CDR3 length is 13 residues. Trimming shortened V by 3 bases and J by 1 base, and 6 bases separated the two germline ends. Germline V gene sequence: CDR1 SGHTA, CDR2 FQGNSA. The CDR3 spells CASSFLANTEAFF. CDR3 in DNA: TGTGCCAGCAGCTTCTTGGCGAACACTGAAGCTTTCTTT.

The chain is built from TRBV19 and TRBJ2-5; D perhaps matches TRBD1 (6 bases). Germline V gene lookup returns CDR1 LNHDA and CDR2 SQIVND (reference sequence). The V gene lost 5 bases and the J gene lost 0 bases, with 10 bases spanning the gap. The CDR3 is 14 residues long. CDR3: CASSGDTDQETQYF. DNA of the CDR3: TGTGCCAGTAGTGGGGACACCGACCAAGAGACCCAGTACTTC.

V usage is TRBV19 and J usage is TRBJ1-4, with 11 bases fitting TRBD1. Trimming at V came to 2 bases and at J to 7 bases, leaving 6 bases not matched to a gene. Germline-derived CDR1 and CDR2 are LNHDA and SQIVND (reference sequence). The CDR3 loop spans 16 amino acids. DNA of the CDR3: TGTGCCAGTAGTATATGGGTGGGACAGGGGGGTGAAAAACTGTTTTTT. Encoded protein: CASSIWVGQGGEKLFF.

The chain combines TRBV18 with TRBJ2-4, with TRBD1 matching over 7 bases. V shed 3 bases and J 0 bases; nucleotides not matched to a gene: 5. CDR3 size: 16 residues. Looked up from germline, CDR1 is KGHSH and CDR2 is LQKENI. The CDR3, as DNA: TGTGCCAGCTCACCCCTGGGACAGCTAGCCAAAAACATTCAGTACTTC. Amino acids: CASSPLGQLAKNIQYF.

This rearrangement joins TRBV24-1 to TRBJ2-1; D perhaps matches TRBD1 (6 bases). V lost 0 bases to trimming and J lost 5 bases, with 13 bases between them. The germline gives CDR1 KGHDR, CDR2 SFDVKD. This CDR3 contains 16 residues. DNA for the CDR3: TGTGCCACCAGTGATTTGGCGACAGGCTCGGACAATGAGCAGTTCTTC. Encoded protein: CATSDLATGSDNEQFF.

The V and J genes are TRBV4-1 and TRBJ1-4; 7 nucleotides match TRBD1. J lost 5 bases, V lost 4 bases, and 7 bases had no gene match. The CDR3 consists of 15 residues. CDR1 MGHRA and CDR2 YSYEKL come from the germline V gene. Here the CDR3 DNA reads TGCGCCAGCAGCCGACGACAGGGCGAAAATGAAAAACTGTTTTTT. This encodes CASSRRQGENEKLFF.

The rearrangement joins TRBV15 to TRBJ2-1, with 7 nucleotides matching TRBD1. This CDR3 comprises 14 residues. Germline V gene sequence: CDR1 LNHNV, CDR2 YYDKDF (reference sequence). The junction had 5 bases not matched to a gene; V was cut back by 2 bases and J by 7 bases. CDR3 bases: TGTGCCACCAGCAGAAGACAGGGTGGGAATGAGCAGTTCTTC. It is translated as CATSRRQGGNEQFF.